This TCR beta chain was sequenced during a study of cytomegalovirus exposure and HLA in healthy donors. Regarding this clone: Its cognate antigen is unknown.

PCR involved 60 Vbeta and 13 Jbeta primers. Using immunoSEQ multiplex PCR, the repertoire was profiled, and TCRdb retains in-frame clones only, with some absent. The table records under 120,000 clones, roughly 71% of them present only once. Study conclusions and caveats: Earlier analysis yielded a pattern in which most TCR beta V segments were productive about 90% or about 30% of the time.

The germline CDR1 and CDR2 sequences are MNHEY and SVGAGI. The V and J ends lost 6 bases and 3 bases, in that order; junction bases with no gene match: 5. This CDR3 is built from 14 residues. This chain links TRBV6-5 with TRBJ2-3; TRBD1 matches at 8 bases. This clonotype was obtained from a middle-aged man in good health and CMV-seropositive. The sequenced sample was PBMCs. The CDR3 DNA reads TGTGCCAGCAGCACGGACAGGGAAACAGATACGCAGTATTTT. Translation gives CASSTDRETDTQYF.